Only one count was recorded for the clone carrying this TCR beta chain. V was trimmed by 3 bases and J by 0 bases, leaving 6 bases between them. This CDR3 has 13 residues. Germline CDR1 MNHEY, CDR2 SMNVEV (reference sequence). PCR used 60 Vbeta primers and 13 Jbeta primers. Sequenced by immunoSEQ multiplex PCR; TCRdb stores in-frame clones only, minus some. Of under 200,000 clones listed, around 62% were seen once; the top ten hold around 3.2%. This sample is part of a study of cytomegalovirus exposure and HLA in healthy donors. The TCR was taken from a man between 40 and 49 years old in good health and CMV-seronegative. Sequencing used PBMCs. The chain employs TRBV27 and TRBJ2-7; D is ambiguous. The CDR3 loop is CASSFHSSYEQYF. The CDR3 DNA is TGTGCCAGCAGTTTCCATAGCTCCTACGAGCAGTACTTC.